Listed here are 12 T cell receptor beta chains from one sample, sequenced in a study of T cell responses to AZD1222 COVID-19 vaccine. The table came from immunoSEQ multiplex PCR; TCRdb's copy has only in-frame clones and leaves some out. The sample lists 140,000 to 150,000 clones, under 95% occurring once. Here the sequenced sample was peripheral blood, taken 28 days after the second AZD1222 dose. The receptors were sampled from an adult who received the AZD1222 COVID-19 vaccine.

This clone was counted a single time. The V and J genes are TRBV3-1 (or the pseudogene TRBV3-2) and TRBJ2-1; TRBD2 agrees at 7 bases. V trimming: 4 bases; J trimming: 7 bases; junction bases outside the gene matches: 16. The CDR3 sequence is 17 residues long. Germline-derived CDR1 and CDR2 are LGHDT and YNNKEL (reference sequence). CDR3 nucleotides: TGTGCCAGCAGCCCAGGACGAGGGAGGGCCCTCGGGAATGAGCAGTTCTTC. This codes for CASSPGRGRALGNEQFF.

The chain links TRBV2 to TRBJ1-3; 9 positions agree with TRBD1. After removal of 6 bases from V and 3 bases from J, the junction contained 6 bases not matched to a gene. Germline V lookup: CDR1 SNHLY, CDR2 FYNNEI. CDR3 length: 15 amino acids. For the CDR3, the DNA is TGTGCCAGCAGAGTGGACAGGGGAAGTGGAAACACCATATATTTT. As protein: CASRVDRGSGNTIYF.

The CDR3 region is CAISGAGVLTEAFF. The CDR3 nucleotides are TGTGCCATCAGTGGGGCAGGGGTTCTCACTGAAGCTTTCTTT. The chain couples TRBV10-3 to TRBJ1-1; D is possibly TRBD1 (6 bases). Germline lookup yields CDR1 ENHRY and CDR2 SYGVKD. V shed 4 bases and J shed 4 bases, with 13 bases lying between them. The CDR3 loop spans 14 amino acids.

The V and J genes are TRBV19 and TRBJ1-5, with 9 bases that match TRBD1. CDR3 length: 17 amino acids. V shed 4 bases, J shed 0 bases, and the junction held 7 bases outside the gene matches. CDR1 and CDR2 (germline): LNHDA, SQIVND (reference sequence). CDR3 residues: CASSTRQGVYSNQPQHF. DNA of the CDR3: TGTGCCAGTAGTACCCGACAGGGGGTATATAGCAATCAGCCCCAGCATTTT.

The chain uses TRBV28 and TRBJ1-1, with a tentative D call TRBD1 (5 bases). Germline lookup yields CDR1 MDHEN and CDR2 SYDVKM. This CDR3 spans 12 amino acids. V was pared by 2 bases and J by 7 bases, with 8 bases between. Here the CDR3 DNA reads TGTGCCAGCAGTTTACGGGGGTTTGAAGCTTTCTTT. Translation: CASSLRGFEAFF.

This clone has a single count. The V call is TRBV5-1, the J call TRBJ1-2, with D hard to call. The CDR3 is 17 amino acids. Germline V gene lookup returns CDR1 SGHRS and CDR2 YFSETQ. The V gene lost 1 base and the J gene lost 5 bases, with 21 bases spanning the gap. The CDR3: CASSLSPNAGLGYGYTF. As DNA, the CDR3 is TGCGCCAGCAGCTTGTCCCCGAATGCGGGCCTCGGATATGGCTACACCTTC.

CDR3 protein: CASSPQTGINTIYF. The CDR3 DNA reads as TGTGCCAGCAGCCCGCAGACAGGAATAAACACCATATATTTT. This chain connects TRBV7-2 to TRBJ1-3, with D possibly matching TRBD1 (6 bases). V was trimmed by 5 bases and J by 6 bases, leaving 14 bases between them. The CDR3 runs 14 residues. Per germline, CDR1 SGHTA and CDR2 FQGNSA.

The gene calls are TRBV5-1 and TRBJ2-2, with D uncertain. There are 15 residues in the CDR3. Trimming stripped 4 bases from V and 0 bases from J, with 10 bases between. Germline CDR1 reads SGHRS; CDR2 reads YFSETQ. The CDR3 region has the DNA TGCGCCAGCAGCCCGACGGTAACGAACACCGGGGAGCTGTTTTTT. Its translation is CASSPTVTNTGELFF.

This rearrangement joins TRBV3-1 (or the pseudogene TRBV3-2) to TRBJ2-7; 10 nucleotides agree with TRBD1. The J segment lost 1 base and the V segment lost 4 bases, leaving 4 bases of the junction unmatched. There are 15 residues in the CDR3. Per the germline V gene, CDR1 is LGHDT and CDR2 is YNNKEL (reference sequence). CDR3 in amino acids: CASSRPGQGSYEQYF. DNA of the CDR3: TGTGCCAGCAGCCGACCGGGACAGGGGTCCTACGAGCAGTACTTC.

The chain is built from TRBV6-6 and TRBJ2-1; perhaps TRBD1 as D (6 bases). The CDR3 runs 13 residues. Trimming removed 6 bases from V and 4 bases from J, with 10 bases in between. CDR1 is MNHNY, CDR2 SVGAGI, per germline (reference sequence). CDR3 amino acids: CASSLDRYNEQFF. CDR3 coding DNA: TGTGCCAGCAGCCTTGACAGGTACAATGAGCAGTTCTTC.

This clone has more than one count but fewer than ten. V usage is TRBV19 and J usage is TRBJ2-2, with TRBD1 identical over 8 bases. The germline V gene has CDR1 LNHDA and CDR2 SQIVND (reference sequence). J gave up 1 base and V 1 base, and 2 bases lay outside the gene matches. This CDR3 has 16 amino acids. The CDR3 loop reads CASSIGGQGNTGELFF. CDR3 sequence (DNA): TGTGCCAGTAGTATAGGCGGACAGGGGAACACCGGGGAGCTGTTTTTT. Supplemented by reference TRBV19 and TRBJ2-2, the full variable domain reads DGGITQSPKYLFRKEGQNVTLSCEQNLNHDAMYWYRQDPGQGLRLIYYSQIVNDFQKGDIAEGYSVSREKKESFPLTVTSAQKNPTAFYLCASSIGGQGNTGELFFGEGSRLTVL.

This clone was detected once. This chain links TRBV5-5 with TRBJ1-2; TRBD1 aligns across 8 bases. Germline V gene data show CDR1 as SGHKS and CDR2 as YYEKEE (reference sequence). V gave up 4 bases and J gave up 12 bases; unmatched junction bases: 8. CDR3 size: 12 residues. CDR3 nucleotides: TGTGCCAGCAGCCCGGACAGGGAGGGAAACACCTTC. It codes for CASSPDREGNTF.